The TCR beta chain under discussion was sequenced for a study of response to subunit inactivated influenza vaccine. TCRdb re-called the RT-PCR reads with MiXCR, one entry per CDR3 protein. This table has roughly 550,000 distinct CDR3 sequences, under 25% appearing once. V was pared by 4 bases and J by 5 bases, with 4 bases of the junction left unmatched. The CDR3 covers 14 residues. The germline V gene encodes CDR1 MDHEN and CDR2 SYDVKM. There are a few counts of this clonotype. A further study also used this sample, focusing on T cells expressing NK-cell markers. That source notes: Beta-chain TCR cDNA was generated via 5'RACE template switching with UMIs. Restricting sorting to alpha-beta TCR T cells was achieved in several experiments by an anti-gamma-delta TCR antibody. About six donors showed dominant NKG2C+ clonotypes comprising about 1.0-7.0% of their CD8+ T cells. These clonotypes, the leaders elsewhere, also led the CD3+CD56-NKG2C+ fraction in a few donors. Expanded NKG2C+ T cell clones had unclear HCMV specificity.

V and J are TRBV28 and TRBJ2-7, with 11 nucleotides matching TRBD2. The TCR comes from a man aged 45 to 65 who received an inactivated influenza vaccine. This material consisted of CD4+ T cells sorted from PBMCs, taken about 11 days after vaccination. The CDR3 loop is CASSSVAGGNEQYF. The CDR3 region has the DNA TGTGCCAGCAGTTCGGTAGCGGGAGGGAACGAGCAGTACTTC.